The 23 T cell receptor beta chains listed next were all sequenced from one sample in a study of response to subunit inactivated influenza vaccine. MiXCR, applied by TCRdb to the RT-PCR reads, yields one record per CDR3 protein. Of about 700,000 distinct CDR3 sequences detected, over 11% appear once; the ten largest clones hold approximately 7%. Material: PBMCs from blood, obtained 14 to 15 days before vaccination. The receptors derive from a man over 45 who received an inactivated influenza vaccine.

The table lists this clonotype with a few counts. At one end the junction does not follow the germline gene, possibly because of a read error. Here the CDR3 DNA reads TGTGCCAGCACCCAAGGTGTTTCAGGTCGGCGGACCGGGGAGCTGTTTTTT. Translation gives CASTQGVSGRRTGELFF. J is TRBJ2-2 and V is TRBV4-2; D is unclear. This CDR3 has 17 amino acids. CDR1 and CDR2 (germline): LGHNA, YNFKEQ.

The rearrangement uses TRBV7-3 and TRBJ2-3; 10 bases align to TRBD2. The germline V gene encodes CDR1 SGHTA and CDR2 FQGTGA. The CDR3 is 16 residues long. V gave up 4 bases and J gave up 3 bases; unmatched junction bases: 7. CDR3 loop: CASSSLAGDGTDTQYF. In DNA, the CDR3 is TGTGCCAGCAGCTCCCTAGCGGGAGATGGTACAGATACGCAGTATTTT.

The CDR3, as DNA: TGTGCCAGCAGTCCAGGACCCCTAGCTGAGCAGTTCTTC. As protein: CASSPGPLAEQFF. V usage is TRBV5-5 and J usage is TRBJ2-1; D is possibly TRBD2 (5 bases). Per germline, CDR1 SGHKS and CDR2 YYEKEE (reference sequence). V was cut by 5 bases and J by 9 bases, with 15 bases left in between. CDR3 length: 13 amino acids.

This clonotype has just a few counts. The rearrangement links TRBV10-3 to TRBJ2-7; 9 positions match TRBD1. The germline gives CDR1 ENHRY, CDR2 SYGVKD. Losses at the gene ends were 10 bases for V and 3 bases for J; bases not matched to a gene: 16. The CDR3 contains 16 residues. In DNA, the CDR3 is TGTGCCACCGGAGAGCCCCCGGGACAGGGAATCTACGAGCAGTACTTC. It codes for CATGEPPGQGIYEQYF.

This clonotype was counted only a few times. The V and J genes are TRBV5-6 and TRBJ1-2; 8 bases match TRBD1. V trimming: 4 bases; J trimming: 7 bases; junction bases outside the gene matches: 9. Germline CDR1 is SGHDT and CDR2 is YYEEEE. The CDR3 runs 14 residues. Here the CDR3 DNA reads TGTGCCAGCAGCCCACCCGGGACAGGATCTGGCTACACCTTC. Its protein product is CASSPPGTGSGYTF.

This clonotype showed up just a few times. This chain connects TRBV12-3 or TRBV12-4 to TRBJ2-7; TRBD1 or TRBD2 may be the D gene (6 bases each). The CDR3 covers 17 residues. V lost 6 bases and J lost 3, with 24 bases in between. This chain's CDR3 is CASSLGSFAGHLYEQYF. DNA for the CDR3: TGTGCCAGCAGCCTAGGGTCTTTTGCGGGACACCTCTACGAGCAGTACTTC.

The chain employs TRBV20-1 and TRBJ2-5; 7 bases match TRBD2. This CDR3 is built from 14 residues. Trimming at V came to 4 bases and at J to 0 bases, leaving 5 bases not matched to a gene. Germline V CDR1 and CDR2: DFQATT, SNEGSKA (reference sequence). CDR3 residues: CSATIGTNQETQYF. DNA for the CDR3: TGCAGTGCTACGATCGGGACTAACCAAGAGACCCAGTACTTC.

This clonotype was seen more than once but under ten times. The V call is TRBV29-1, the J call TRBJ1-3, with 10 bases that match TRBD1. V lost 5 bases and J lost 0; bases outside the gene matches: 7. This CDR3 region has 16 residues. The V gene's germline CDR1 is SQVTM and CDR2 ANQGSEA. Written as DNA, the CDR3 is TGCAGCGTTACGACAGGGGGCATCCACTCTGGAAACACCATATATTTT. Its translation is CSVTTGGIHSGNTIYF.

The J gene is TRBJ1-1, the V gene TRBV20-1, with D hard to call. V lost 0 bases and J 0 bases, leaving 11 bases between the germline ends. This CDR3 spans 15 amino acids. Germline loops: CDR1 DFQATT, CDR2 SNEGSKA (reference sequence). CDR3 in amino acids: CSARDPEGLNTEAFF. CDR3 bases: TGCAGTGCTAGAGATCCGGAGGGCTTGAACACTGAAGCTTTCTTT.

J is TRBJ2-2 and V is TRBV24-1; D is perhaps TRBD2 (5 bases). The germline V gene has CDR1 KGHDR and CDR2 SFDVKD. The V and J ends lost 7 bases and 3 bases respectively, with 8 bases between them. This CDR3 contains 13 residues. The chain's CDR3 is CATSGVYTGELFF. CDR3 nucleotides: TGTGCCACCAGCGGGGTGTACACCGGGGAGCTGTTTTTT.

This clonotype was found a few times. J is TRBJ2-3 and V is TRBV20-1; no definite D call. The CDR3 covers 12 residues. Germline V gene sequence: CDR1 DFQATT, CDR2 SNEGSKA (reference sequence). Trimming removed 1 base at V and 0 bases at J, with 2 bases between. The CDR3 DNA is TGCAGTGCTAGAGCTAGCACAGATACGCAGTATTTT. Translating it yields CSARASTDTQYF.

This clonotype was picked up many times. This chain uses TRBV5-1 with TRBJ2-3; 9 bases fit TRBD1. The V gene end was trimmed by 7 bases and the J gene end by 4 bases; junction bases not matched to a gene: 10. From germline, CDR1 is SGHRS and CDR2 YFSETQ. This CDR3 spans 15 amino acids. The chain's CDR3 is CASSSGQGLPDTQYF. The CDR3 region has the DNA TGCGCCAGCTCATCGGGACAGGGTCTCCCAGATACGCAGTATTTT. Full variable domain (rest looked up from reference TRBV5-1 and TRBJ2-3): KAGVTQTPRYLIKTRGQQVTLSCSPISGHRSVSWYQQTPGQGLQFLFEYFSETQRNKGNFPGRFSGRQFSNSRSEMNVSTLELGDSALYLCASSSGQGLPDTQYFGPGTRLTVL.

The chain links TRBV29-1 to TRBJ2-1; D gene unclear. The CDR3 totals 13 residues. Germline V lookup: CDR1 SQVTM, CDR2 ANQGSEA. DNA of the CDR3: TGCAGTGCCGAGGCTAGCTCCTACAATGAGCAGTTCTTC. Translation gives CSAEASSYNEQFF.

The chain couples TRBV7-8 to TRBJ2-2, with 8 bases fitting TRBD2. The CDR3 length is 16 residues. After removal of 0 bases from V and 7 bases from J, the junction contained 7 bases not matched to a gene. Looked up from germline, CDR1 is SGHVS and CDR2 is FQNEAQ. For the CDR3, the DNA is TGTGCCAGCAGCTTAGCGCAAAAACTAGCGGTCGGGGAGCTGTTTTTT. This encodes CASSLAQKLAVGELFF. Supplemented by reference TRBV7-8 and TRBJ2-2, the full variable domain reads GAGVSQSPRYKVAKRGQDVALRCDPISGHVSLFWYQQALGQGPEFLTYFQNEAQLDKSGLPSDRFFAERPEGSVSTLKIQRTQQEDSAVYLCASSLAQKLAVGELFFGEGSRLTVL.

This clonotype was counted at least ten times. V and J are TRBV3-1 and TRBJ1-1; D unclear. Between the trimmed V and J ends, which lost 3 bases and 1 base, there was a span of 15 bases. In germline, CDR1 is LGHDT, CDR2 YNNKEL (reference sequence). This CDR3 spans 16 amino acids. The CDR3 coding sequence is TGTGCCAGCAGCCAGGTTTCGGGAGGCGGGAACACTGAAGCTTTCTTT. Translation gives CASSQVSGGGNTEAFF.

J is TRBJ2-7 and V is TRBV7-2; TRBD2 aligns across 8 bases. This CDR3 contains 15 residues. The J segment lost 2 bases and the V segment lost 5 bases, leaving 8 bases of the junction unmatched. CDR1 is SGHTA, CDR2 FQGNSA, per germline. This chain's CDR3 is CASSEGLGDPYEQYF. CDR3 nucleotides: TGTGCCAGCAGCGAGGGACTAGGAGATCCCTACGAGCAGTACTTC.

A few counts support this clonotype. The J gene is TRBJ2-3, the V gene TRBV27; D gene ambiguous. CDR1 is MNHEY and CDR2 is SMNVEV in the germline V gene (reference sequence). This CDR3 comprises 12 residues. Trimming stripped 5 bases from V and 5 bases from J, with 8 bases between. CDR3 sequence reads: CASSAVLDTQYF. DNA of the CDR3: TGTGCCAGCAGTGCGGTGTTAGATACGCAGTATTTT.

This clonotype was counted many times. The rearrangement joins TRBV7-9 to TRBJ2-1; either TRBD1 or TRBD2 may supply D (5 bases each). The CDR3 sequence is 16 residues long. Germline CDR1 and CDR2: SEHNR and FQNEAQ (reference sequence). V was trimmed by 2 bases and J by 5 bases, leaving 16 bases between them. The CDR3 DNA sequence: TGTGCCAGCAGCTTATTAGTGGGGCGCGGGCACAATGAGCAGTTCTTC. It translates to CASSLLVGRGHNEQFF.

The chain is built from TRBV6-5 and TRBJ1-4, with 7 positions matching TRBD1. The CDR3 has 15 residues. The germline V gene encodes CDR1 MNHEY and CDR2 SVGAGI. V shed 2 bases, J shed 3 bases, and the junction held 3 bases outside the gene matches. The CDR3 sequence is CASSYEGQPNEKLFF. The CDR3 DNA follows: TGTGCCAGCAGTTACGAGGGACAGCCTAATGAAAAACTGTTTTTT.

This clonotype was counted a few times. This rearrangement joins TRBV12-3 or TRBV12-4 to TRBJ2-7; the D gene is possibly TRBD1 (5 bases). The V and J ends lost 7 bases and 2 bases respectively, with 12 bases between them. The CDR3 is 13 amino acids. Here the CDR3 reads CASKRGPAYEQYF. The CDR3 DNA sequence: TGTGCCAGCAAAAGGGGTCCCGCCTACGAGCAGTACTTC.

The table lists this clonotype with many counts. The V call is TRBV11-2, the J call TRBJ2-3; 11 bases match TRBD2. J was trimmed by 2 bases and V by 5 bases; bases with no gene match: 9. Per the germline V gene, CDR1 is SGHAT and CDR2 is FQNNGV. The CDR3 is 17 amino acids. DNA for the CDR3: TGTGCCAGCAGCAGAATTAGCGGGAGGGCCTTCACAGATACGCAGTATTTT. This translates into CASSRISGRAFTDTQYF.

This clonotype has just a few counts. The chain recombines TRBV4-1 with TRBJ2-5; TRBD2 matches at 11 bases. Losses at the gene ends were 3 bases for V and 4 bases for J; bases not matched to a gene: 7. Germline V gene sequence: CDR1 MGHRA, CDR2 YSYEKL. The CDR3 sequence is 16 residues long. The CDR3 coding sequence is TGCGCCAGCAGCCAGGAACCGGGACTAGCGGCAGAGACCCAGTACTTC. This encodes CASSQEPGLAAETQYF.

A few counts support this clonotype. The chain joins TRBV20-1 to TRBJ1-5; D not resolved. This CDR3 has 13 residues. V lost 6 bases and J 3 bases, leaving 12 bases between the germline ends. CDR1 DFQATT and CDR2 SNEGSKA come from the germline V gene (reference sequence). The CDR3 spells CSARTGYNQPQHF. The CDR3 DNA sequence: TGCAGTGCCAGAACGGGGTACAATCAGCCCCAGCATTTT.